This paragraph reports one T cell receptor beta chain. Its specific antigen is unknown. No base quality values were provided; no much bigger clone lies one nucleotide off. This record comes from a study of blood T cell repertoires in COVID-19 (dated by TCRdb to about 2020). Turning to the overall study: Collaborator samples came from the United States, Italy and Spain and covered acute and convalescent phases of COVID-19. The samples were drawn from the first 160 participants of the ongoing ImmuneRACE study and from over 950 subjects provided by 6 global collaborators. Subjects who had been exposed to COVID-19, were actively infected with it, or had recovered from it provided the deeply sampled blood TCRbeta repertoires that made up the dataset. The repertoires were made available in a free public database intended to serve as a resource for research on the immune response to SARS-CoV-2. The material from the prospective study consisted of cDNA or gDNA derived from T cells, B-cell-depleted T cells, or PBMCs. A de-identified subject ID, COVID-19 status, age in years and sex were almost always included in the sample metadata. Where available, HLA class I and class II types were taken from metadata supplied by the sample provider and were not determined by assay-based typing.

Overall results and qualifications from the work: Clinical and demographic metadata were provided uncurated, with the amount varying by source and participant.

TCRbeta CDR3 regions were amplified from genomic DNA by means of the immunoSEQ Assay, a bias-controlled multiplex PCR. Per the authors' processing: Nucleated cell counts per sample were estimated from amplification of reference gene primers within the assay. Sequence reads were collapsed and filtered to measure the absolute abundance of every unique TCRbeta CDR3 rearrangement. For each sample, productive Simpson clonality was calculated as the square root of Simpson's diversity index across productive rearrangements. Sourced from immuneACCESS, this table was stored by TCRdb with only in-frame sequences that have V and J called. A share of the clones is absent; for the studies checked, an unresolved V gene accounts for under half, and the remainder has no known explanation. V and J calls and clone size follow that table, whereas D and trimming were derived from the DNA. This sample is represented by about 180,000 clones; 82% of them were singletons. More than 7.5% of the sample is in the top ten clones.

Per the germline V gene, MGHDK is the CDR1 and SYGVNS is the CDR2. The CDR3 goes from the cysteine to the phenylalanine over 14 residues. The DNA shown is the 42-base CDR3, in frame from base 1. Germline trimming: 4 bases from V, 5 bases from J; junction bases outside gene matches: 7. The collaborating institutions used their own protocols to collect whole blood in K2EDTA tubes. For TCRbeta analysis, collaborators shipped samples as frozen whole blood, isolated PBMCs, or DNA extracted from either of those sample types. Material: peripheral blood. The chain is assembled from TRBV25-1 and TRBJ2-5; 7 nucleotides in the junction match TRBD2. The receptor was isolated from a woman in her 70s with acute or convalescent COVID-19. The nucleotide sequence is given as TGTGCCAGCAGTGTAACGACTAGCACGGAGACCCAGTACTTC. It codes for CASSVTTSTETQYF.